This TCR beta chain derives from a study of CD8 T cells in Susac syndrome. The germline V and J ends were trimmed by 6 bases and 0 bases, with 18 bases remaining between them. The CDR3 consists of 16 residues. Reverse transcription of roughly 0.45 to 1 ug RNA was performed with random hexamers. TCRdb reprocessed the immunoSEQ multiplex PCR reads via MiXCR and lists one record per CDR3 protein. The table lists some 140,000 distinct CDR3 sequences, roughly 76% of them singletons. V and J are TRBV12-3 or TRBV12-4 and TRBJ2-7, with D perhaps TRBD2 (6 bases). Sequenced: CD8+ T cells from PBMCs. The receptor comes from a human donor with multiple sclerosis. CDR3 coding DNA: TGTGCCAGCAGCTTCGCTCCCCTAGCGTTCTCCTACGAGCAGTACTTC. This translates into CASSFAPLAFSYEQYF.